The 5 T cell receptor beta chains below all came from one sample that was sequenced in a study of blood T cell repertoires in COVID-19. The repertoire was sequenced with immunoSEQ multiplex PCR; TCRdb's copy has only in-frame clones and lacks some. Of about 190,000 clones listed, roughly 86% were seen once; the top ten hold about 2.5%. Material for sequencing was peripheral blood. The source is a man aged 40-50 years with active or convalescent COVID-19.

This chain uses TRBV10-3 with TRBJ2-2; weak D call: TRBD2 (6 bases). Germline assignment: CDR1 ENHRY and CDR2 SYGVKD. The CDR3 is 15 residues long. Trimming left V 2 bases short and J 0 bases short, with 7 bases between. As DNA, the CDR3 is TGTGCCATCAGTGAGGGAGGGGCGAACACCGGGGAGCTGTTTTTT. It codes for CAISEGGANTGELFF.

The gene calls are TRBV5-4 and TRBJ2-5; the D is unclear. CDR3 length: 16 residues. The germline V gene encodes CDR1 SGHNT and CDR2 YYREEE (reference sequence). With 0 bases removed from V and 2 bases from J, the gap between germline ends came to 14 bases. CDR3 sequence: CASSLGLGAAQETQYF. CDR3 nucleotides: TGTGCCAGCAGCTTGGGGCTGGGTGCGGCACAAGAGACCCAGTACTTC.

V usage is TRBV3-1 (or the pseudogene TRBV3-2) and J usage is TRBJ2-5; D perhaps matches TRBD2 (5 bases). This CDR3 region has 16 residues. The germline gives CDR1 LGHDT, CDR2 YNNKEL (reference sequence). Trimming removed 4 bases from V and 2 bases from J, with 17 bases in between. CDR3 bases: TGTGCCAGCAGCCGAAACGGGCCCCGAGGGCAAGAGACCCAGTACTTC. Translation gives CASSRNGPRGQETQYF.

V and J are TRBV24-1 and TRBJ2-5; 13 bases map to TRBD2. CDR1 and CDR2 from the germline V gene are KGHDR and SFDVKD. The length of the CDR3 is 16 residues. J was trimmed by 3 bases and V by 4 bases; bases with no gene match: 4. CDR3 sequence: CATSDPGTSGEETQYF. The CDR3 region has the DNA TGTGCCACCAGTGACCCTGGGACTAGCGGGGAAGAGACCCAGTACTTC.

Here the CDR3 reads CATSDPSGGANEQFF. The CDR3 DNA reads TGTGCCACCAGTGACCCTAGCGGGGGGGCTAATGAGCAGTTCTTC. This rearrangement joins TRBV24-1 to TRBJ2-1, with 12 positions matching TRBD2. J gave up 7 bases and V 4 bases, and 4 bases lay outside the gene matches. Germline lookup yields CDR1 KGHDR and CDR2 SFDVKD. The CDR3 spans 15 residues.